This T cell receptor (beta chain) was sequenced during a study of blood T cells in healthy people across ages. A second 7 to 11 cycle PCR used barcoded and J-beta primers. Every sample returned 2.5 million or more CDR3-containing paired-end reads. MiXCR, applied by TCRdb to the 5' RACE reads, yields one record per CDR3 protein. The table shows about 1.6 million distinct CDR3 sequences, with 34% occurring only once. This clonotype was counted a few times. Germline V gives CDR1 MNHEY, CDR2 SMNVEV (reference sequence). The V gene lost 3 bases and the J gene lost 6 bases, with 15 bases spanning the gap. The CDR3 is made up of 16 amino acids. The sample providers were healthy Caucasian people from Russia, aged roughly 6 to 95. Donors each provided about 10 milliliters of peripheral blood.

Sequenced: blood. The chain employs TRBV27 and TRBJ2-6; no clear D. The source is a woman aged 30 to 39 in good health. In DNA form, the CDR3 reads TGTGCCAGCAGTTTCCATGACCGCATCGAGGCCAACGTCCTGACTTTC. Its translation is CASSFHDRIEANVLTF. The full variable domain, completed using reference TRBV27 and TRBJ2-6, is EAQVTQNPRYLITVTGKKLTVTCSQNMNHEYMSWYRQDPGLGLRQIYYSMNVEVTDKGDVPEGYKVSRKEKRNFPLILESPSPNQTSLYFCASSFHDRIEANVLTFGAGSRLTVL.